The 29 T cell receptor beta chains reported below all come from one sample, sequenced in a study of blood T cell repertoires in COVID-19. Clones were read by immunoSEQ multiplex PCR, and TCRdb kept only the in-frame ones, dropping some. The table includes 200,000 to 250,000 clones, more than 85% detected once. Sequencing was done on a sample of peripheral blood. The origin of the receptors is a woman aged 45-59 years with COVID-19, enrolled during active disease.

The V gene is TRBV14, the J gene TRBJ1-4; D is ambiguous. In germline, CDR1 is SGHDN, CDR2 FVKESK. The CDR3 has 19 residues. V was clipped by 1 base and J by 4 bases, with 22 bases between them. CDR3 nucleotides: TGTGCCAGCAGCCAAGGGGAGGGCTTCCGGGGAAAGATTAATGAAAAACTGTTTTTT. This codes for CASSQGEGFRGKINEKLFF.

The V call is TRBV28, the J call TRBJ1-5, with D uncertain. Trimming removed 5 bases from V and 6 bases from J, with 11 bases in between. Germline loops: CDR1 MDHEN, CDR2 SYDVKM. The CDR3 length is 13 residues. DNA of the CDR3: TGTGCCAGCAGTCGGGATATCCCTCAGCCCCAGCATTTT. Its protein product is CASSRDIPQPQHF.

This chain joins TRBV14 and TRBJ1-4; no clear D gene. The ends were cut back, 0 bases at V and 10 bases at J, with 9 bases in the middle. There are 13 residues in the CDR3. CDR1 SGHDN and CDR2 FVKESK come from the germline V gene. CDR3 DNA sequence: TGTGCCAGCAGCCAAGACGGTCCCCGAAAACTGTTTTTT. This translates into CASSQDGPRKLFF.

The V and J genes are TRBV28 and TRBJ1-5; D may be TRBD1 (5 bases). This CDR3 spans 15 amino acids. V lost 3 bases to trimming and J lost 0 bases, with 9 bases between them. Looked up from germline, CDR1 is MDHEN and CDR2 is SYDVKM. CDR3 coding DNA: TGTGCCAGCAGTTTTGGGGGGTATAGCAATCAGCCCCAGCATTTT. It specifies CASSFGGYSNQPQHF.

The chain uses TRBV28 and TRBJ2-3; D may be TRBD1 (5 bases). The germline V gene has CDR1 MDHEN and CDR2 SYDVKM. Trimming left V 5 bases short and J 2 bases short, with 8 bases between. CDR3 length: 13 amino acids. The CDR3 sequence is CASSPDTTDTQYF. The CDR3 DNA sequence: TGTGCCAGCAGTCCGGACACCACAGATACGCAGTATTTT.

This chain links TRBV4-1 with TRBJ2-2; D is possibly TRBD2 (6 bases). The CDR3 extends over 16 amino acids. Germline CDR1 reads MGHRA; CDR2 reads YSYEKL. V was cut by 4 bases and J by 0 bases, with 12 bases left in between. The DNA for the CDR3 is TGCGCCAGCAGCCTTTTCACTAGCTCGAACACCGGGGAGCTGTTTTTT. This translates into CASSLFTSSNTGELFF.

The chain carries TRBV19 and TRBJ2-4; TRBD1 matches at 8 bases. Germline loops: CDR1 LNHDA, CDR2 SQIVND (reference sequence). Unmatched junction bases numbered 7, after V lost 4 bases and J lost 8 bases. The CDR3 length is 14 residues. Here the CDR3 reads CASSRTGPKDIQYF. Here the CDR3 DNA reads TGTGCCAGTAGTAGGACAGGGCCGAAGGACATTCAGTACTTC.

The J gene is TRBJ2-3, the V gene TRBV19; 11 bases fit TRBD1. The CDR3 totals 15 residues. Germline CDR1 and CDR2: LNHDA and SQIVND (reference sequence). Germline trimming cut 5 bases from V and 3 bases from J; bases unmatched to any gene: 4. Here the CDR3 reads CASSRGTGGTDTQYF. The CDR3 nucleotides read TGTGCCAGTAGTCGAGGGACAGGGGGGACAGATACGCAGTATTTT.

There are a few counts of this clone. This chain connects TRBV12-5 to TRBJ2-2; D gene uncertain. Germline V gene data show CDR1 as LGHNT and CDR2 as FRNRAP. Trimming took 1 base from V and 1 from J, leaving 4 bases between them. The CDR3 runs 14 residues. This chain's CDR3 is CASGLAQNTGELFF. As DNA, the CDR3 is TGTGCTAGTGGTTTGGCCCAGAACACCGGGGAGCTGTTTTTT.

This chain connects TRBV5-6 to TRBJ1-2; 9 nucleotides align to TRBD1. V was clipped by 4 bases and J by 7 bases; unmatched bases: 5. CDR1 is SGHDT, CDR2 YYEEEE, per germline. The length of the CDR3 is 13 residues. CDR3 residues: CASSLGTGFGYTF. The CDR3 region has the DNA TGTGCCAGCAGCCTCGGGACAGGGTTTGGCTACACCTTC. The complete variable domain, with remaining parts taken from reference TRBV5-6 and TRBJ1-2, reads DAGVTQSPTHLIKTRGQQVTLRCSPKSGHDTVSWYQQALGQGPQFIFQYYEEEERQRGNFPDRFSGHQFPNYSSELNVNALLLGDSALYLCASSLGTGFGYTFGSGTRLTVV.

This rearrangement joins TRBV7-2 to TRBJ1-5; TRBD1 might be the D (6 bases). The germline gives CDR1 SGHTA, CDR2 FQGNSA. This CDR3 region has 15 residues. Trimming took off 3 bases at V and 6 bases at J, with 15 bases between the two ends. The CDR3 loop reads CASSFKGGVGQPQHF. CDR3 sequence (DNA): TGTGCCAGCAGCTTCAAGGGGGGGGTCGGTCAGCCCCAGCATTTT.

J is TRBJ1-2 and V is TRBV5-4, with TRBD1 as a possible D gene (5 bases). The V end lost 0 bases, the J end lost 8 bases, and 20 bases lay between the germline ends. Germline V lookup: CDR1 SGHNT, CDR2 YYREEE (reference sequence). The CDR3 sequence is 16 residues long. CDR3 DNA sequence: TGTGCCAGCAGCTTGGAGTTCAGGGAGGGGCTAGAAGGCTACACCTTC. Amino acids: CASSLEFREGLEGYTF.

This chain uses TRBV20-1 with TRBJ1-4, with D possibly being TRBD1 (6 bases). The V end lost 5 bases, the J end lost 16 bases, and 14 bases lay between the germline ends. The germline gives CDR1 DFQATT, CDR2 SNEGSKA (reference sequence). The CDR3 length is 10 residues. This chain's CDR3 is CSAGPGGRFF. CDR3 DNA: TGCAGTGCTGGGCCGGGGGGGCGGTTTTTT.

The gene calls are TRBV11-1 and TRBJ2-5; 8 nucleotides agree with TRBD1. Germline V gene lookup returns CDR1 SGHAT and CDR2 FQDESV (reference sequence). The CDR3 extends over 14 amino acids. The V gene end was trimmed by 5 bases and the J gene end by 4 bases; junction bases not matched to a gene: 6. DNA for the CDR3: TGTGCCAGCAGCCCCCGGACAGGGAGAGAGACCCAGTACTTC. This codes for CASSPRTGRETQYF.

This clone was seen just once. The chain employs TRBV2 and TRBJ2-7; D possibly corresponds to TRBD2 (6 bases). Trimming cost V 11 bases and J 1 base, with 21 bases left between them. Germline V gives CDR1 SNHLY, CDR2 FYNNEI. The CDR3 is made up of 15 amino acids. This CDR3 reads CAASREAGASYEQYF. In DNA, the CDR3 is TGTGCCGCCAGCAGGGAGGCCGGGGCATCCTACGAGCAGTACTTC. Together with reference TRBV2 and TRBJ2-7, the CDR3 gives the full variable domain: EPEVTQTPSHQVTQMGQEVILRCVPISNHLYFYWYRQILGQKVEFLVSFYNNEISEKSEIFDDQFSVERPDGSNFTLKIRSTKLEDSAMYFCAASREAGASYEQYFGPGTRLTVT.

The J gene is TRBJ1-6, the V gene TRBV24-1, with TRBD1 identical over 7 bases. The CDR3 covers 16 residues. The germline V gene encodes CDR1 KGHDR and CDR2 SFDVKD. V dropped 4 bases and J dropped 12; count of bases not matched to a gene: 14. CDR3 in DNA: TGTGCCACCAGTGACCCTCCGGACAGGCGGGCGGTACCCCTCCACTTT. Its protein product is CATSDPPDRRAVPLHF.

The chain combines TRBV24-1 with TRBJ2-3; 7 nucleotides match TRBD2. V lost 8 bases, J lost 2 bases, and 6 bases stayed unmatched. This CDR3 has 14 residues. The V gene's germline CDR1 is KGHDR and CDR2 SFDVKD. CDR3 protein: CATTGEGPTDTQYF. In nucleotides, the CDR3 is TGTGCCACCACCGGGGAGGGCCCCACAGATACGCAGTATTTT.

V usage is TRBV4-3 and J usage is TRBJ2-3; 10 nucleotides match TRBD2. The CDR3 is 15 residues long. The trim removed 4 bases at V and 1 base at J, leaving 2 bases unmatched. Germline CDR1 is LGHNA and CDR2 is YSLEER. CDR3 coding DNA: TGCGCCAGCAGCCTAGGGACTAGCGGCACAGATACGCAGTATTTT. Translated: CASSLGTSGTDTQYF.

This rearrangement joins TRBV24-1 to TRBJ1-4; a possible D gene is TRBD1 (5 bases). The ends were cut back, 4 bases at V and 8 bases at J, with 19 bases in the middle. There are 16 residues in the CDR3. Looked up from germline, CDR1 is KGHDR and CDR2 is SFDVKD. The CDR3 here is CATSDPREGRGEKLFF. CDR3 DNA sequence: TGTGCCACCAGTGACCCCAGGGAGGGGCGAGGAGAAAAACTGTTTTTT.

In its sample, this clone was seen once. CDR3 in DNA: TGCGCCAGCAGCTTCTTCTTGGGCACTTACACCGGGGAGCTGTTTTTT. Protein: CASSFFLGTYTGELFF. This sequence joins TRBV5-1 and TRBJ2-2; D remains unclear. Trimming left V 2 bases short and J 3 bases short, with 14 bases between. CDR1 is SGHRS and CDR2 is YFSETQ in the germline V gene. This CDR3 contains 16 residues. Full variable domain (outside the CDR3, taken from reference TRBV5-1 and TRBJ2-2): KAGVTQTPRYLIKTRGQQVTLSCSPISGHRSVSWYQQTPGQGLQFLFEYFSETQRNKGNFPGRFSGRQFSNSRSEMNVSTLELGDSALYLCASSFFLGTYTGELFFGEGSRLTVL.

V and J are TRBV10-2 and TRBJ1-2; possibly TRBD1 for D (6 bases). CDR1 and CDR2 from the germline V gene are WSHSY and SAAADI. V lost 3 bases, J lost 6 bases, and 8 bases lay in between. This CDR3 has 12 amino acids. Here the CDR3 DNA reads TGCGCCAGCAGTGATGGGGGCCATGGCTACACCTTC. Translating gives CASSDGGHGYTF.

The rearrangement joins TRBV27 to TRBJ2-5; TRBD2 agrees at 8 bases. Germline V gives CDR1 MNHEY, CDR2 SMNVEV (reference sequence). The CDR3 spans 14 residues. J lost 5 bases, V lost 5 bases, and 7 bases had no gene match. For the CDR3, the DNA is TGTGCCAGCAGTCACGGACTAGCTGCGGAGACCCAGTACTTC. Protein sequence: CASSHGLAAETQYF.

V gene TRBV30 combines with J gene TRBJ1-5, with 11 bases matching TRBD1. V was pared by 1 base and J by 6 bases, with 2 bases of the junction left unmatched. Germline V gives CDR1 GTSNPN, CDR2 SVGIG (reference sequence). The CDR3 extends over 14 amino acids. The CDR3 DNA reads TGTGCCTGGAGTGCCGGGACAGGGGGTCAGCCCCAGCATTTT. This codes for CAWSAGTGGQPQHF.

In this sample, this clone turned up a few times. The chain employs TRBV5-1 and TRBJ1-4; TRBD1 matches at 7 bases. V trimming: 0 bases; J trimming: 4 bases; junction bases outside the gene matches: 3. Germline V gene data show CDR1 as SGHRS and CDR2 as YFSETQ. CDR3 length equals 15 residues. The CDR3 DNA sequence: TGCGCCAGCAGCTTGGGACAGGGTATTAATGAAAAACTGTTTTTT. It is translated as CASSLGQGINEKLFF.

The V and J genes are TRBV4-3 and TRBJ2-6, with TRBD1 identical over 11 bases. The CDR3 is made up of 17 amino acids. CDR1 and CDR2 (germline): LGHNA, YSLEER. Losses at the gene ends were 3 bases for V and 4 bases for J; bases not matched to a gene: 5. CDR3 coding DNA: TGCGCCAGCAGCCAGGACAGGGGGCCGTCCGGGGCCAACGTCCTGACTTTC. It specifies CASSQDRGPSGANVLTF.

The genes are TRBV14 and TRBJ2-6; 10 bases align to TRBD1. CDR1 and CDR2 from the germline V gene are SGHDN and FVKESK. Unmatched junction bases numbered 13, after V lost 8 bases and J lost 3 bases. CDR3 length: 18 residues. In nucleotides, the CDR3 is TGTGCCAGCCGCGGTGACAGGGGGCGTTTGAGTGGGGCCAACGTCCTGACTTTC. Translated, it gives CASRGDRGRLSGANVLTF.

J is TRBJ1-1 and V is TRBV18; TRBD1 agrees at 8 bases. Trimming took 3 bases from V and 4 from J; bases not matched to a gene: 7. The CDR3 has 15 amino acids. Germline V gene lookup returns CDR1 KGHSH and CDR2 LQKENI. CDR3 DNA: TGTGCCAGCTCACCTGGACAGGGTAGGACCACTGAAGCTTTCTTT. It encodes CASSPGQGRTTEAFF.

This clone occurred a few times. V is TRBV12-5 and J is TRBJ2-2; no firm D call. Trimming stripped 1 base from V and 5 bases from J, with 8 bases between. The germline gives CDR1 LGHNT, CDR2 FRNRAP. The CDR3 has 14 residues. CDR3 DNA: TGTGCTAGTGGTTTGGACACCTTAACCGGGGAGCTGTTTTTT. Translating it yields CASGLDTLTGELFF.

This chain uses TRBV6-1 with TRBJ2-3; D not certain. V was shortened by 4 bases and J by 0 bases, with 14 bases between the two germline ends. This CDR3 spans 16 amino acids. CDR1 and CDR2 from the germline V gene are MNHNS and SASEGT. CDR3 nucleotide sequence: TGTGCCAGCAGTGTAACTCAGGCCCCTAGCACAGATACGCAGTATTTT. This sequence encodes CASSVTQAPSTDTQYF.